The rows below give T cell receptor beta chains drawn from one sample of a study of CD8 T cells in Susac syndrome. TCRdb reprocessed the immunoSEQ multiplex PCR reads with MiXCR, giving one entry per CDR3 protein. The sample lists 150,000 to 200,000 distinct CDR3 sequences; approximately 96% were seen once. Sequencing input: CD4+ T cells from PBMCs. The receptors derive from a human donor with Susac syndrome. Both conserved end residues are trimmed from each CDR3. Size is omitted from some rows. Given values are once, few, many or a class for expanded clones.

CDR3,length,V,size
ASSEQAGGENYGYT,14,TRBV5-1,-
ASSLAGTGFSYEQY,14,TRBV5-4,-
ASSQDRDQPQH,11,TRBV4-2,-
SVALGAAGYGYT,12,TRBV29-1,-
ASSRLAGSGDEQF,13,TRBV2,-
ASSLDFGSGNTIY,13,TRBV11-2,-
ASSQDHGGAEKLF,13,TRBV4-3,-
AWSVDSLWSPLH,12,TRBV30,-
ASSEGQGSNEQF,12,TRBV25-1,-
ASSRRPANTGELF,13,TRBV3-1,-
ASSLDWAGELF,11,TRBV11-2,-
ASSHRQGSPNYGYT,14,TRBV4-2,-
ASSWGVGAMSPLH,13,TRBV5-6,once
AISEIRTGGPYEQY,14,TRBV10-3,-